A single TCR beta chain is shown here with its context. How the authors handled the data: Reference gene primer amplification in the assay estimated nucleated cell counts. TCRdb's copy holds only in-frame clones and misses some; the assay was immunoSEQ multiplex PCR. V and J calls and clone size are as listed in that table; D and trimming were resolved from the DNA. Among 200,000 to 250,000 clones listed, about 86% were seen once. From germline, CDR1 is ENHRY and CDR2 SYGVKD. V dropped 4 bases and J dropped 2 bases, with 15 bases sitting between them. The CDR3 contains 15 residues. The source of the sample is a study of blood T cell repertoires in COVID-19. About the research overall: Both acute and convalescent COVID-19 samples were obtained from the United States, Italy and Spain. T cells, B-cell-depleted T cells, or PBMCs provided the cDNA or gDNA that served as material.

J is TRBJ2-7 and V is TRBV10-3; possibly TRBD1 for D (5 bases). The source material was peripheral blood. This sequence was found in a man aged 18 to 30 with active or convalescent COVID-19. The CDR3 DNA reads TGTGCCATCAGTGCGGGCCAGGGAAGGACCTACGAGCAGTACTTC. Protein: CAISAGQGRTYEQYF.